The entry below describes one T cell receptor (beta chain). Germline CDR1 SGHRS, CDR2 YFSETQ. This CDR3 comprises 18 residues. With 4 bases clipped from V and 1 base from J, the junction kept 8 bases outside the gene matches. This entry is derived from a study of blood T cell repertoires in COVID-19. In the study overall: Spain, Italy and the United States supplied samples that represented acute and convalescent COVID-19. PBMCs, B-cell-depleted T cells, or T cells were the source of the cDNA or gDNA that made up the material.

Original processing notes: Amplification of reference gene primers provided the estimated nucleated cell counts. Some clones are missing from TCRdb's copy, which holds only in-frame ones; the method was immunoSEQ multiplex PCR. V, J and clone size reflect that table, while D and trimming were determined from the DNA. The repertoire consists of a few hundred thousand clones, with roughly nine tenths occurring once and the leading ten covering roughly 0.99%. Participants reported their clinical history, and cohort assignment relied on those reports. The genes are TRBV5-1 and TRBJ2-3; 14 bases align to TRBD2. The sequence came from a man between 18 and 29 years old who had recovered from COVID-19. Material for sequencing was PBMCs or T cells enriched from blood (not recorded which). The CDR3 bases are TGCGCCAGCAGCAAAGGGACTAGCGGGAGAGTCGGCACAGATACGCAGTATTTT. Translating it yields CASSKGTSGRVGTDTQYF.